The clone carrying this T cell receptor beta chain occurred once. The target antigen is unknown. At the deep level, the assay was run. Clones were sequenced by immunoSEQ multiplex PCR, and TCRdb holds only the in-frame ones, with some missing. The sample has under 600,000 clones, 97% seen once. Trimming pared 0 bases from V and 2 bases from J, leaving 23 bases between. Germline values: CDR1 SGHVS, CDR2 FQNEAQ. The CDR3 loop spans 20 amino acids. This sample was taken from a study of shared clonotypes between healthy human individuals. Study results and limitations: The study found about 4.6% of naive CD4 clonotypes shared across several donors.

This TCR came from a woman under 40 in good health. The sample was naive CD4+ T cells sorted from blood. Subset in this sample: CD45RA+ positively selected. V usage is TRBV7-8 and J usage is TRBJ1-3, with TRBD1 as a possible D gene (6 bases). The CDR3 region is CASSLAGGSVARGPGNTIYF. The DNA of the CDR3 is TGTGCCAGCAGCTTAGCTGGGGGCAGCGTTGCCAGAGGGCCTGGAAACACCATATATTTT. Full variable domain (rest looked up from reference TRBV7-8 and TRBJ1-3): GAGVSQSPRYKVAKRGQDVALRCDPISGHVSLFWYQQALGQGPEFLTYFQNEAQLDKSGLPSDRFFAERPEGSVSTLKIQRTQQEDSAVYLCASSLAGGSVARGPGNTIYFGEGSWLTVV.